A selection of T cell receptor beta chains follows, all from one sample in a study of a mutant IDH1 vaccine in newly diagnosed glioma. The protocol was immunoSEQ multiplex PCR, while the TCRdb copy is restricted to in-frame clones and leaves out a portion. The sample yields some 130,000 clones, roughly 78% seen once. No antigen is known for these receptors. The specimen comprised PBMCs, sampled from a glioma patient whose treatment included an IDH1 peptide vaccine. The receptor source for this set is a man aged 35-49 years with glioma. Each CDR3 is given with its conserved first and last residue. D genes are given only for firm matches. Clone sizes are given selectively: once, few, many, or a class where the clone is expanded.

TGTGCCAGCAGCTTATTACAGAGCTACGAGCAGTACTTC	CASSLLQSYEQYF	TRBV7-9	TRBJ2-7	-	-
TGTGCCAGCAGCGGTTGGGGCGGTTCCTACGAGCAGTACTTC	CASSGWGGSYEQYF	TRBV13	TRBJ2-7	-	-
TGTGCCAGCTCACCCGAGGACAGGGGAAACACCGGGGAGCTGTTTTTT	CASSPEDRGNTGELFF	TRBV18	TRBJ2-2	-	TRBD1
TGTGCCAGTAAAAAGAGGGGGGACACCGGGGAGCTGTTTTTT	CASKKRGDTGELFF	TRBV19	TRBJ2-2	-	-
TGTGCCAGCAGTTCCCTAGCGGGAGCTTGGGAAGATACGCAGTATTTT	CASSSLAGAWEDTQYF	TRBV6-6	TRBJ2-3	-	TRBD2
TGTGCCAGCAGTTCCACAGGGGGCTGGCAAGAGACCCAGTACTTC	CASSSTGGWQETQYF	TRBV27	TRBJ2-5	-	TRBD1
TGCGCCAGCAGCCCGCTCGGGGGCGCCTTCTACGAGCAGTACTTC	CASSPLGGAFYEQYF	TRBV5-1	TRBJ2-7	-	-
TGCGCCAGCAGCCTAGGGGGACCCTACAATGAGCAGTTCTTC	CASSLGGPYNEQFF	TRBV5-1	TRBJ2-1	once	-
TGTGCCAGCAGCTACGTCGGCAGGCACGAGCAGTACTTC	CASSYVGRHEQYF	TRBV7-2	TRBJ2-7	-	-
TGTGCCTGGAGGGACAGTTTTATCACTGAAGCTTTCTTT	CAWRDSFITEAFF	TRBV30	TRBJ1-1	-	-
TGCGCCAGCAGCCTCCTTCCCGGGACAGGGGTGGCCGAGCAGTACTTC	CASSLLPGTGVAEQYF	TRBV4-1	TRBJ2-7	-	TRBD1